The TCR beta chain under discussion was sequenced for a study of T-cell memory formation after mild COVID-19. The study's findings and limits: SARS-CoV-2 specificity was not confirmed for second-wave clones peaking on day 37.

With regard to this clonotype: The antigen is undetermined.

The CDR3 totals 13 residues. Trimming stripped 5 bases from V and 2 bases from J, with 10 bases between. TCR alpha and TCR beta cDNA libraries carrying sample barcodes and UMIs were produced by 5'RACE using constant-segment primers. TCRdb reanalysed the 5' RACE reads using MiXCR and keeps one entry per CDR3 protein. The data show some 69,000 distinct CDR3 sequences, with around 17% seen just once and 31% held by the top ten. The clonotype was recovered from an adult woman who had mild COVID-19 (a few samples of this study predate the infection). Cell type and time point are not known. Sequenced sample: PBMCs or a T cell subset sorted from them (not recorded which). This sequence joins TRBV12-3 or TRBV12-4 and TRBJ2-7, with D perhaps matching TRBD1 (6 bases). This CDR3 reads CASSTGTAYEQYF. CDR3 sequence (DNA): TGTGCCAGCAGTACAGGGACCGCCTACGAGCAGTACTTC.